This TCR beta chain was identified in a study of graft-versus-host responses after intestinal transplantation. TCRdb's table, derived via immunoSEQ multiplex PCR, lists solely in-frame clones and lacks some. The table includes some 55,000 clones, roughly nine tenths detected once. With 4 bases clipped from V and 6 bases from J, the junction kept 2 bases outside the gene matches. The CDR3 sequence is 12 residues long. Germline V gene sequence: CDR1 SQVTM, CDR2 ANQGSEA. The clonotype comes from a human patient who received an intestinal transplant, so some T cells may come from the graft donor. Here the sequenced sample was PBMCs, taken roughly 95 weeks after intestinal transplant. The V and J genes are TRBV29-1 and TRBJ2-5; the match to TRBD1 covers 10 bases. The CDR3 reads CSVGTGGKTQYF. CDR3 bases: TGCAGCGTTGGGACAGGGGGGAAGACCCAGTACTTC. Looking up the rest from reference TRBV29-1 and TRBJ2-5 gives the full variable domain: SAVISQKPSRDICQRGTSLTIQCQVDSQVTMMFWYRQQPGQSLTLIATANQGSEATYESGFVIDKFPISRPNLTFSTLTVSNMSPEDSSIYLCSVGTGGKTQYFGPGTRLLVL.